This record concerns one T cell receptor (beta chain) sequence. Its specificity is unknown. These data are taken from a study of early T cells in non-severe SARS-CoV-2 infection. On the study more broadly: With bulk RNA from unsorted whole blood as input, sequencing yielded unpaired chains.

Unique molecular identifiers were affixed to single, distinct cDNA molecules. TCRdb processed the 5' RACE reads anew with MiXCR; each CDR3 protein has one entry. The table shows around 84,000 distinct CDR3 sequences, with around 14% occurring only once. With 4 bases clipped from V and 6 bases from J, the junction kept 8 bases outside the gene matches. Looked up from germline, CDR1 is SEHNR and CDR2 is FQNEAQ (reference sequence). This CDR3 has 15 residues. Overall study results and limits: Database matching using VDJdb favored anti-spike CD8 responses, with private and CD4 specificities left missing.

The sequenced sample was whole blood. The receptor was derived from an adult who was a healthcare worker with PCR-confirmed SARS-CoV-2 infection or an uninfected control (not recorded which). V gene TRBV7-9 combines with J gene TRBJ1-3; TRBD1 aligns across 8 bases. Here the CDR3 reads CASSSDGQGANTIYF. The CDR3 DNA reads as TGTGCCAGCAGCTCCGACGGACAGGGCGCAAACACCATATATTTT.